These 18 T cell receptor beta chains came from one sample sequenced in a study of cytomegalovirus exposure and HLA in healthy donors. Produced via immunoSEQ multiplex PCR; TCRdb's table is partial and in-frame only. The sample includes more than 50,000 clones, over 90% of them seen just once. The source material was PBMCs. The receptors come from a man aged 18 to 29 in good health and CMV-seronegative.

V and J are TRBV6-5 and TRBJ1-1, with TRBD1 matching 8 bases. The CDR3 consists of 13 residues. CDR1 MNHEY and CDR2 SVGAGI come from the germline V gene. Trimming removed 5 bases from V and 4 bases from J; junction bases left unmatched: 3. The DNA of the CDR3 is TGTGCCAGCAGTCGGACAGGGAGCACTGAAGCTTTCTTT. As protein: CASSRTGSTEAFF.

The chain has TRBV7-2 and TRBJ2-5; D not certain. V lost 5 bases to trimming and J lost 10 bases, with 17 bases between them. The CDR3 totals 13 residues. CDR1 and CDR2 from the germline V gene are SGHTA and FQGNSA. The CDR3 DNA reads TGTGCCAGCAGCCCCCTCCCCACTATAGTCCAGTACTTC. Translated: CASSPLPTIVQYF.

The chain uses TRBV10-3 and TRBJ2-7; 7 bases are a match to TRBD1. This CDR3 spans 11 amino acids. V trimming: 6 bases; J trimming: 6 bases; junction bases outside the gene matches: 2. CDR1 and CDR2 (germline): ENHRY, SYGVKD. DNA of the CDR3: TGTGCCATCAGCCCAGGGGGCGAGCAGTACTTC. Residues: CAISPGGEQYF.

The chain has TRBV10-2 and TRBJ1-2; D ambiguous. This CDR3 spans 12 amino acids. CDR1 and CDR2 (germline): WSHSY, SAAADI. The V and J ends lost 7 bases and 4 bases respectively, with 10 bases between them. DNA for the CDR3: TGCGCCAGCAATCGGGGTTCCTATGGCTACACCTTC. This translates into CASNRGSYGYTF.

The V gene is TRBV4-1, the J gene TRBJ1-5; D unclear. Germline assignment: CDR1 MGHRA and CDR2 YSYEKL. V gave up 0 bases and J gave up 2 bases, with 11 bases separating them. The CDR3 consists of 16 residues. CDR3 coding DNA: TGCGCCAGCAGCCAAGAAGGGAGCGGAGGCAATCAGCCCCAGCATTTT. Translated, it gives CASSQEGSGGNQPQHF.

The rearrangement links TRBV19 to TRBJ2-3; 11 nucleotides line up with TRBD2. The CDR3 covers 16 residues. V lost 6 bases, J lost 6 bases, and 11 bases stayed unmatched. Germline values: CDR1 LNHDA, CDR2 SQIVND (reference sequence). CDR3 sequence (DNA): TGTGCCAGTAGACAAATAGCGGGAGGGCTTGTGGATACGCAGTATTTT. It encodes CASRQIAGGLVDTQYF. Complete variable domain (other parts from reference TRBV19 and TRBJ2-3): DGGITQSPKYLFRKEGQNVTLSCEQNLNHDAMYWYRQDPGQGLRLIYYSQIVNDFQKGDIAEGYSVSREKKESFPLTVTSAQKNPTAFYLCASRQIAGGLVDTQYFGPGTRLTVL.

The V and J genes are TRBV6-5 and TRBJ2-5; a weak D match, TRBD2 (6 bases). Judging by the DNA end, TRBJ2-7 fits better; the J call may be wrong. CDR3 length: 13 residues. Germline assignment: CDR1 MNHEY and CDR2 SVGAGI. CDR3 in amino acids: CASSPREGSEQYF. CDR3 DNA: TGTGCCAGCAGTCCGCGGGAAGGGAGCGAGCAGTACTTC.

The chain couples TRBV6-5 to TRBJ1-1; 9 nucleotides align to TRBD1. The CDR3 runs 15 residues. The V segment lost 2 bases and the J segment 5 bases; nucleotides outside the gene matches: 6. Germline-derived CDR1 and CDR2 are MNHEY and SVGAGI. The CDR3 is CASSYGGTGQTEAFF. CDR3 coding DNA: TGTGCCAGCAGTTACGGAGGGACAGGGCAAACTGAAGCTTTCTTT.

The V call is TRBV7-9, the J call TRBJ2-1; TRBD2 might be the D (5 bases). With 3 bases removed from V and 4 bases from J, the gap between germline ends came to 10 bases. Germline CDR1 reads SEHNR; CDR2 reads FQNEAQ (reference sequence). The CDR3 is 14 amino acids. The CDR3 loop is CASSLEERYNEQFF. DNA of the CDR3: TGTGCCAGCAGCTTGGAGGAAAGGTACAATGAGCAGTTCTTC. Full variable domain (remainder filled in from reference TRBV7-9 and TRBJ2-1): DTGVSQNPRHKITKRGQNVTFRCDPISEHNRLYWYRQTLGQGPEFLTYFQNEAQLEKSRLLSDRFSAERPKGSFSTLEIQRTEQGDSAMYLCASSLEERYNEQFFGPGTRLTVL.

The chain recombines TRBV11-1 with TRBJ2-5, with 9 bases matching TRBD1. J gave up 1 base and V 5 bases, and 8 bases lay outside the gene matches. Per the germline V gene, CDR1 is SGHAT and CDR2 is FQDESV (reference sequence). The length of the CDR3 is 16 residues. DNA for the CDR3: TGTGCCAGCAGCCCAAACAGGGGGCGCGTCCAAGAGACCCAGTACTTC. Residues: CASSPNRGRVQETQYF.

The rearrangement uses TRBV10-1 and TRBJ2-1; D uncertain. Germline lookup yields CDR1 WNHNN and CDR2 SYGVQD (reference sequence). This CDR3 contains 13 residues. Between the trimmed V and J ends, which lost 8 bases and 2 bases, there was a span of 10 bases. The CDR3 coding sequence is TGCGCCAGCCGCGCCACGGCCTACAATGAGCAGTTCTTC. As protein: CASRATAYNEQFF.

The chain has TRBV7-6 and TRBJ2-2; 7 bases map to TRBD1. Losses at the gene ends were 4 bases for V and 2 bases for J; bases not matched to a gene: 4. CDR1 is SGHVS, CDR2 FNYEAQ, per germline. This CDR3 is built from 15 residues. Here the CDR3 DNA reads TGTGCCAGCAGCTCTACAGGGGTTAACACCGGGGAGCTGTTTTTT. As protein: CASSSTGVNTGELFF.

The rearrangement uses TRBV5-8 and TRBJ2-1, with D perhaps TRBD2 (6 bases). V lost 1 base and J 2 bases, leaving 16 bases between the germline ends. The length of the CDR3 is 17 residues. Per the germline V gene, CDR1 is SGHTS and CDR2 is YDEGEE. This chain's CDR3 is CASSLRASAIPYNEQFF. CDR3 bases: TGTGCCAGCAGCTTGCGAGCTAGCGCGATTCCCTACAATGAGCAGTTCTTC.

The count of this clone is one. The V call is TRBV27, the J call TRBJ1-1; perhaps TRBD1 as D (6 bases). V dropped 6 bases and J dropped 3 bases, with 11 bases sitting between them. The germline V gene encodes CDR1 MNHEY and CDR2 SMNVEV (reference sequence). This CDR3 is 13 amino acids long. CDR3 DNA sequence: TGTGCCAGCAGCCTACAGGGTGACACTGAAGCTTTCTTT. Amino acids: CASSLQGDTEAFF.

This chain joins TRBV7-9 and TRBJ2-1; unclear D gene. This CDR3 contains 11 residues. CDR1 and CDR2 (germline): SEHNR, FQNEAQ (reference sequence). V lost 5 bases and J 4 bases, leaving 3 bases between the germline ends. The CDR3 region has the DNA TGTGCCAGCAGCACTTACAATGAGCAGTTCTTC. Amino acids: CASSTYNEQFF.

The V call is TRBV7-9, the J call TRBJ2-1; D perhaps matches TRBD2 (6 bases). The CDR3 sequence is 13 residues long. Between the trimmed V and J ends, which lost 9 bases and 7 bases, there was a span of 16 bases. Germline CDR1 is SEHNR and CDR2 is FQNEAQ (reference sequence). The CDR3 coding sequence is TGTGCCAGTTCACACGGGAGTTCTAATGAGCAGTTCTTC. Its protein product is CASSHGSSNEQFF.

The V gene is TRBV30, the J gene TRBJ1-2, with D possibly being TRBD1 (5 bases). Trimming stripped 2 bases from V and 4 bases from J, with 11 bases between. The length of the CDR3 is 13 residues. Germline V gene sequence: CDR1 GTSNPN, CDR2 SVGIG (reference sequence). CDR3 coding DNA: TGTGCCTGGAGTCATGGGGGGTCCTATGGCTACACCTTC. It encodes CAWSHGGSYGYTF.

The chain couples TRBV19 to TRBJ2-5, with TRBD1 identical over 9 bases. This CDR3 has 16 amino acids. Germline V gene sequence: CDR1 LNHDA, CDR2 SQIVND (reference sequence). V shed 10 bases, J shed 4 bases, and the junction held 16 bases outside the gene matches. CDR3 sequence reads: CATRAGQGRFGETQYF. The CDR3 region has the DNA TGTGCCACCCGCGCGGGACAGGGTAGGTTTGGAGAGACCCAGTACTTC.